The source of this T cell receptor beta chain is a study of shared clonotypes between healthy human individuals. Trimming shortened V by 1 base and J by 2 bases, and 13 bases separated the two germline ends. Germline-derived CDR1 and CDR2 are MDHEN and SYDVKM. The CDR3 covers 16 residues. Only in-frame clones appear in the TCRdb table, and some are missing; sequencing was by immunoSEQ multiplex PCR. The data contain 2.3 million or so clones, about 92% of them seen just once; the ten biggest clones take up under 0.45%. Regarding the study as a whole: Large depth notwithstanding, sorted-subset sequencing proved incomplete by rarefaction.

Of note for this clone: Its specificity is not known.

The TCR originated in a man aged 18 to 30 in good health. Some clones in this sample may be carry-over from other donors' samples. The sample consisted of naive CD4+ T cells from PBMCs. Specified subset: CD45RA+ positively selected. This chain uses TRBV28 with TRBJ2-3; possible D gene TRBD2, 5 bases. The CDR3 loop reads CASSLYTSIPTDTQYF. The CDR3 DNA sequence: TGTGCCAGCAGTTTATATACTAGTATCCCCACAGATACGCAGTATTTT.